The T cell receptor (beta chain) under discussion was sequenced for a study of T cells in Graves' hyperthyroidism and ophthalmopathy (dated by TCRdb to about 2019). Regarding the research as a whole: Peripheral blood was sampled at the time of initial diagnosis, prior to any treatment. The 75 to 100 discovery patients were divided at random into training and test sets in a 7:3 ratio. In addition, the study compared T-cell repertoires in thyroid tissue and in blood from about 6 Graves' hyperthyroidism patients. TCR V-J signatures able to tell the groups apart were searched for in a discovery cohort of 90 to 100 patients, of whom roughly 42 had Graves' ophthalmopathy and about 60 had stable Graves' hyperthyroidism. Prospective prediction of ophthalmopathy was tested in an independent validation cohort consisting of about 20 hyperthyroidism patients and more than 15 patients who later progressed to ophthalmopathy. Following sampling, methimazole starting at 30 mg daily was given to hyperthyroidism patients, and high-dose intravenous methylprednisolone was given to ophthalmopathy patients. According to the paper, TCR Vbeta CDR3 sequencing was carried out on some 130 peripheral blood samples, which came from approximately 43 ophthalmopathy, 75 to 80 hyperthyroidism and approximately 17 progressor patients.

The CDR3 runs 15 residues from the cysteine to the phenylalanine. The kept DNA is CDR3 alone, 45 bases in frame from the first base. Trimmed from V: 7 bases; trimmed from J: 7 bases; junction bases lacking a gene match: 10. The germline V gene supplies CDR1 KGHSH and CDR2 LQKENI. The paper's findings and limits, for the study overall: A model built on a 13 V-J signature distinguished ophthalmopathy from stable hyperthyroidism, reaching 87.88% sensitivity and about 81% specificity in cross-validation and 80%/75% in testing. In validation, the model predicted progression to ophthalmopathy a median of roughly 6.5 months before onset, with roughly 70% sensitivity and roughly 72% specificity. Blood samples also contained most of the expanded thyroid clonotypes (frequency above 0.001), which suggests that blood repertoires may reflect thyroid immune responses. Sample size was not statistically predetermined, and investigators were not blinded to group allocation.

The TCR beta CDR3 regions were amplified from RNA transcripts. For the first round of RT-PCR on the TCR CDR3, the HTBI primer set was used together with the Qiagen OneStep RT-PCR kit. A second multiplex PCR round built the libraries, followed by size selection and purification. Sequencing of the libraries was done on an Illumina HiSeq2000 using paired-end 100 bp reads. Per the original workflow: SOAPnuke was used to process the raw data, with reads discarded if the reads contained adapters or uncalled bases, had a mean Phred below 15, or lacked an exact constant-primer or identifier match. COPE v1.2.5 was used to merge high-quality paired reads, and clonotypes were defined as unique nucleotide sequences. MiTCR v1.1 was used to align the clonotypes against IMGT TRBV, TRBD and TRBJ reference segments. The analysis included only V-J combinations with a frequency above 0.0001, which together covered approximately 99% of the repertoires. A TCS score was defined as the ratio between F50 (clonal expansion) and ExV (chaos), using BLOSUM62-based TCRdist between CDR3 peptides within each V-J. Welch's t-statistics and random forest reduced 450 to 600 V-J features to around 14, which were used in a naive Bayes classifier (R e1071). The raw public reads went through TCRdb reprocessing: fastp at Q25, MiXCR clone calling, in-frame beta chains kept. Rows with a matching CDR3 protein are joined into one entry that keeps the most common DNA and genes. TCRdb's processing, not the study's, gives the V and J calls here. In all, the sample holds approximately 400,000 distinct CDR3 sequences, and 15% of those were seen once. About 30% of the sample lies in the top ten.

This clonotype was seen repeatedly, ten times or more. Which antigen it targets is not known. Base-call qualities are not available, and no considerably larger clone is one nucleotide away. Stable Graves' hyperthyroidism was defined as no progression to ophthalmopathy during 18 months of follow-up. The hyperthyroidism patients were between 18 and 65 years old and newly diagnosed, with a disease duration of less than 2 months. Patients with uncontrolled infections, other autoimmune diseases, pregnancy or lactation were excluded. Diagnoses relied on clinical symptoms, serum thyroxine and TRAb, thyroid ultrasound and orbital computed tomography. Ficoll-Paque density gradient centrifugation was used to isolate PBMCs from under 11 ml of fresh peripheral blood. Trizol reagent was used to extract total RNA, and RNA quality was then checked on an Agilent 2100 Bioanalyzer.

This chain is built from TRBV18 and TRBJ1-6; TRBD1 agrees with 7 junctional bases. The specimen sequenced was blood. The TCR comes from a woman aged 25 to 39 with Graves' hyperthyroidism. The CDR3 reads CASLQSRDRNSPLHF. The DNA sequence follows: TGTGCCAGCTTACAGTCCCGGGACAGAAATTCACCCCTCCACTTT.